The entry below gives a single TCR beta chain sequence along with its context. Sequencing was performed with immunoSEQ multiplex PCR; in TCRdb, only in-frame clones are kept and a portion is missing. Of 150,000 to 180,000 clones in the sample, about 88% were seen once. This sample is drawn from a study of cytomegalovirus exposure and HLA in healthy donors. The specimen was PBMCs. The TCR comes from a young man in good health and CMV-seropositive.

The CDR3 region has the DNA TGTGCCAGCAGTTCCCCTTGGGGAGGGGGTGAAAAACTGTTTTTT. Its protein is CASSSPWGGGEKLFF. The chain has TRBV9 and TRBJ1-4; TRBD1 might be the D (6 bases). The CDR3 runs 15 residues. The germline V gene encodes CDR1 SGDLS and CDR2 YYNGEE. Deletions cut 5 bases from V and 7 bases from J, with 18 bases between.